This TCR beta chain was identified during a study of blood T cell repertoires in COVID-19. Method: immunoSEQ multiplex PCR; TCRdb's copy keeps in-frame clones and lacks some. The sample shows about 200,000 clones, 84% of them seen only once. The source is an older woman with active or convalescent COVID-19. Sequencing was done on a sample of peripheral blood.

Here the CDR3 DNA reads TGCGCCAGCAGCGTAAGGGAGGCTGGTATTGAAGCTTTCTTT. Encoded protein: CASSVREAGIEAFF. V usage is TRBV5-1 and J usage is TRBJ1-1; D is unresolved. The germline CDR1 and CDR2 sequences are SGHRS and YFSETQ. V was pared by 4 bases and J by 7 bases, with 17 bases between. The CDR3 is made up of 14 amino acids.